The clone carrying this T cell receptor (beta chain) was observed a few times. The antigen remains unidentified. The source of the sample is a study of vaccination and CD4 T cells after COVID-19. At the Johns Hopkins FTIC core, DNA taken from cultured CD4+ T cells was sequenced by way of the Oncomine TCR Beta short-read assay. TCRdb analysed the PCR reads with MiXCR anew, one entry per CDR3 protein. This table has 8,500 to 14,000 distinct CDR3 sequences, about 28% appearing once. Germline V gives CDR1 GTSNPN, CDR2 SVGIG (reference sequence). This CDR3 spans 14 amino acids. V lost 0 bases, J lost 0 bases, and 6 bases lay in between. As for treatment: roughly ten-day PBMC culture with coronavirus spike peptide pools or control peptides (ViraFEST assay).

The gene calls are TRBV30 and TRBJ1-5; D gene uncertain. The sequence came from a human donor with COVID-19. Sequencing was performed on cultured CD4+ T cells from blood. DNA of the CDR3: TGTGCCTGGAGTGTAGGGAATAGCAATCAGCCCCAGCATTTT. Its protein is CAWSVGNSNQPQHF.